These 2 T cell receptor beta chains came from one sample sequenced in a study of blood T cell repertoires in COVID-19 (TCRdb year 2020). The library was produced with the immunoSEQ multiplex PCR assay. TCRdb re-hosts the immuneACCESS table, in-frame sequences only. Its copies lack some clones; in the studies checked, an unresolved V gene accounts for under half of them, and the cause for the rest is not known. Recorded for this sample are 150,000 to 200,000 clones; approximately 84% of them occurred a single time. The ten largest make up under 3% of the sample. Sequenced material: peripheral blood. These receptors were collected from a human donor with acute or convalescent COVID-19. The donor label of this sample is uncertain.

The V and J genes are TRBV6-5 and TRBJ1-4; tentative D call: TRBD1 (6 bases). The germline V and J ends were trimmed by 4 bases and 6 bases, with 12 bases remaining between them. CDR1 is MNHEY, CDR2 SVGAGI, per germline. The CDR3 spans 14 residues. This CDR3 reads CASSLQGIDEKLFF. CDR3 sequence (DNA): TGTGCCAGCAGTTTACAGGGTATTGATGAAAAACTGTTTTTT.

The gene calls are TRBV6-5 and TRBJ1-5; D possibly corresponds to TRBD1 (6 bases). The ends were cut back, 4 bases at V and 7 bases at J, with 17 bases in the middle. The CDR3 extends over 15 amino acids. Germline assignment: CDR1 MNHEY and CDR2 SVGAGI. The CDR3 DNA reads TGTGCCAGCAGTTTTCGGGGAGGGGGAGGCCAGCCCCAGCATTTT. The encoded protein is CASSFRGGGGQPQHF.